This T cell receptor beta chain is drawn from a study of beta chain features in type 1 diabetes listed by TCRdb under 2018. Background on the whole study: Mean age, gender distribution, total cell number and subset yield did not differ between patients and healthy donors. A total of about 100,000,000 sorted cells were examined across all samples, and RNA yield correlated strongly with the number of cells per subset. The study compared TCRB repertoires of sorted circulating CD4+ T cell subsets between recently diagnosed type 1 diabetes patients and matched healthy donors. Whereas all 30 or so donors provided naive and central memory subsets, regulatory and stem cell-like memory subsets were isolated from just 8 patients and roughly 8 healthy donors.

The paper's findings and limits, for the study overall: In all four CD4+ subsets, TCRB CDR3 length was moderately but significantly shorter in type 1 diabetes patients. The naive, central memory and regulatory TCRB repertoires appeared to resemble one another more closely among patients than among healthy donors. Because small numbers of individuals were included in the HLA sub-analyses, any influence of HLA type on TCRB rearrangement was left unresolved. At VDJ recombination sites, patients with type 1 diabetes made fewer insertions and deleted more nucleotides, a pattern implying thymic rearrangement abnormalities. Because cDNA was sequenced instead of genomic DNA, activated cells with high expression could be over-represented, although the groups did not differ in activation or CD3 levels. PCR might favor shorter templates, but patient and control samples were amplified and corrected together, so any skew would affect both groups equally.

Notes on this clone: No antigen is known for it. Per-base quality was not reported, and no clone a single base away is much larger than it.

Each donor gave one peripheral blood draw, averaging roughly 0.11 L, which was collected into heparinised tubes. Using a panel that included CD45RO, CCR7, CD25, CD127, CD95 and CD27, naive, central memory, regulatory and stem cell-like memory CD4+ T cells were sorted on a BD FACSAria II. A purity above 95% was achieved for all sorted populations. PBMCs were isolated immediately by Lymphoprep density gradient centrifugation and stained directly without culture. To minimize batch effects, samples were stained and sorted in pairs, one healthy donor with one patient per experiment. The V and J ends are trimmed by 1 base and 3 bases, leaving 13 bases between them. Looking up the germline V gene yields CDR1 KGHSH and CDR2 LQKENI. The CDR3 numbers 17 residues from cysteine through phenylalanine. Left in the record is the CDR3 DNA by itself, 51 bases read in frame from the first base. The High Capacity cDNA Reverse Transcription Kit was used to reverse transcribe all of the isolated RNA, meaning that expressed TCRB transcripts were what got sequenced. Deep immunoSEQ sequencing was performed on naive, central memory and regulatory T cell samples, with an average of approximately 4 million total reads per sample. Sorted cells were lysed in RLT buffer, and RNA was extracted using DNase-treated RNeasy Micro or Mini kits according to cell number. To prevent cross-contamination, every cell subset was processed on its own, while patient and healthy donor samples were processed together. Using the immunoSEQ multiplex PCR, TCRB sequences were amplified from cDNA into 87-bp fragments spanning the CDR3 region. Sequencing of the amplicons was done on the Illumina HiSeq platform. Under the source paper's analysis protocol: PCR bias was corrected computationally using synthetic template baselines, and reads within Hamming distance 2 were collapsed, with unmergeable singletons discarded. Reads were aligned to IMGT to assign V, D and J genes, CDR3 length, and insertions or deletions at six rearrangement sites. Clonotype counts were normalized to sorted cell number within each subset before computing true diversity and Gini coefficients with the tcR R package. Repertoire sharing was quantified using the overlap coefficient calculated on TCRB nucleotide sequences. In its TCRdb copy, this immuneACCESS table keeps in-frame sequences only and misses some clones. Where compared with another copy, unresolved V genes explain less than half of these, and the others have no known cause. For V, J and clone size, that table is used; D and trimming come from the DNA. The sample table lists under 200,000 clones, 8% to 9.5% of them with a count of one. The ten largest account for 0.45% to 0.6% of the sample.

The clonotype was recovered from a woman younger than 35 with type 1 diabetes. The chain joins TRBV18 to TRBJ1-6; 6 matching bases give a weak D call of TRBD1. The sequencing input was central memory CD4+ T cells from blood. Here the CDR3 is given as CASSPRGGDFYNSPLHF. The DNA sequence follows: TGTGCCAGCTCACCACGTGGGGGCGATTTCTATAATTCACCCCTCCACTTT.